A single sample gave rise to the 30 T cell receptor beta chains below, sequenced in a study of blood T cell repertoires in COVID-19. Measured with immunoSEQ multiplex PCR; TCRdb has only the in-frame clones, and not every one. The sample lists hundreds of thousands of clones, 70% to 90% occurring once. Material for sequencing was peripheral blood. The receptors shown here come from a woman aged 18-35 years with acute or convalescent COVID-19.

The V and J genes are TRBV21-1 and TRBJ1-2. TRBV21-1 is tagged as a pseudogene. The length of the CDR3 is 16 residues. The CDR3 region has the DNA TGTGCCAGCAGCCATATCGGGGGTAGCCCGTACTATGGCTACACCTTC. Its translation is CASSHIGGSPYYGYTF.

This clone was counted only a few times. The rearrangement uses TRBV28 and TRBJ1-5; no definite D call. The ends were cut back, 4 bases at V and 2 bases at J, with 15 bases in the middle. Germline V gene sequence: CDR1 MDHEN, CDR2 SYDVKM. The CDR3 sequence is 16 residues long. The CDR3 nucleotides read TGTGCCAGCAGTTCCGGGGAGACCGTGGGCAATCAGCCCCAGCATTTT. This translates into CASSSGETVGNQPQHF.

This clone was detected a few times. The chain recombines TRBV7-8 with TRBJ1-5; no clear D gene. The V and J ends lost 7 bases and 1 base respectively, with 14 bases between them. Per the germline V gene, CDR1 is SGHVS and CDR2 is FQNEAQ. The CDR3 is made up of 15 amino acids. CDR3: CASTGRVGSNQPQHF. In DNA, the CDR3 is TGTGCCAGCACTGGGAGGGTTGGGAGCAATCAGCCCCAGCATTTT.

The chain uses TRBV5-1 and TRBJ2-3; 8 bases match TRBD2. Germline CDR1 is SGHRS and CDR2 is YFSETQ. The CDR3 contains 17 residues. Trimming cost V 0 bases and J 6 bases; bases outside gene matches: 12. The CDR3 loop reads CASSLALTGGPWDTQYF. The CDR3 nucleotides are TGCGCCAGCAGCTTGGCCTTGACGGGGGGGCCTTGGGATACGCAGTATTTT.

The rearrangement joins TRBV4-1 to TRBJ1-4; D is uncertain. The CDR3 contains 14 residues. Trimming cost V 4 bases and J 5 bases, with 11 bases left between them. CDR1 is MGHRA and CDR2 is YSYEKL in the germline V gene. The CDR3 sequence: CASSPLGENEKLFF. CDR3 nucleotides: TGCGCCAGCAGCCCACTGGGCGAGAATGAAAAACTGTTTTTT.

The rearrangement joins TRBV4-1 to TRBJ2-7; D is perhaps TRBD2 (5 bases). Germline assignment: CDR1 MGHRA and CDR2 YSYEKL. V lost 4 bases to trimming and J lost 0 bases, with 13 bases between them. CDR3 length: 15 residues. CDR3: CASSLTAGTSYEQYF. In DNA form, the CDR3 reads TGCGCCAGCAGCCTCACCGCGGGTACCTCCTACGAGCAGTACTTC.

The chain uses TRBV11-2 and TRBJ1-2, with D unclear. V was trimmed by 0 bases and J by 5 bases, leaving 10 bases between them. The CDR3 has 14 residues. Germline loops: CDR1 SGHAT, CDR2 FQNNGV. The CDR3, as DNA: TGTGCCAGCAGCTTAGATTACGGTCCGTATGGCTACACCTTC. Protein sequence: CASSLDYGPYGYTF.

This clone was counted once. The J gene is TRBJ2-2, the V gene TRBV18, with D possibly TRBD2 on 5 matching bases. Per the germline V gene, CDR1 is KGHSH and CDR2 is LQKENI. V lost 6 bases, J lost 3 bases, and 14 bases lay in between. This CDR3 is 15 amino acids long. The CDR3 loop reads CASSPEVRDTGELFF. The CDR3, as DNA: TGTGCCAGCTCGCCGGAGGTAAGGGACACCGGGGAGCTGTTTTTT.

The chain uses TRBV30 and TRBJ1-6; TRBD1 matches 7 bases. The CDR3 is 14 amino acids. Germline CDR1 and CDR2: GTSNPN and SVGIG (reference sequence). Trimming removed 4 bases from V and 7 bases from J; junction bases left unmatched: 7. This CDR3 reads CAWTPGQTNSPLHF. The CDR3, as DNA: TGTGCCTGGACCCCGGGACAGACCAATTCACCCCTCCACTTT.

The chain carries TRBV15 and TRBJ2-2; possibly TRBD1 for D (5 bases). Germline assignment: CDR1 LNHNV and CDR2 YYDKDF (reference sequence). The CDR3 totals 16 residues. V dropped 9 bases and J dropped 1 base, with 18 bases sitting between them. CDR3 in amino acids: CATWTTRKGNTGELFF. CDR3 nucleotide sequence: TGTGCCACGTGGACAACAAGAAAGGGGAACACCGGGGAGCTGTTTTTT.

V gene TRBV7-9 combines with J gene TRBJ1-4; 8 bases map to TRBD1. The CDR3 has 14 residues. Trimming cost V 5 bases and J 7 bases; bases outside gene matches: 6. Germline CDR1 is SEHNR and CDR2 is FQNEAQ (reference sequence). CDR3 sequence (DNA): TGTGCCAGCAGCCGTTCTACAGGGGGTGAAAAACTGTTTTTT. This gives the protein CASSRSTGGEKLFF.

V gene TRBV12-3 or TRBV12-4 combines with J gene TRBJ1-2; 7 bases are a match to TRBD1. Trimming took 3 bases from V and 8 from J; bases not matched to a gene: 6. The CDR3 loop spans 13 amino acids. The CDR3 sequence is CASSLRQGEGYTF. The CDR3 bases are TGTGCCAGCAGTTTGCGGCAGGGGGAAGGCTACACCTTC.

This chain links TRBV7-8 with TRBJ1-1, with TRBD1 identical over 7 bases. The CDR3 loop spans 15 amino acids. Germline values: CDR1 SGHVS, CDR2 FQNEAQ. After removal of 1 base from V and 2 bases from J, the junction contained 4 bases not matched to a gene. The CDR3 nucleotides are TGTGCCAGCAGCTTAGGACAGGGCGTAAACACTGAAGCTTTCTTT. Translation gives CASSLGQGVNTEAFF.

The chain recombines TRBV19 with TRBJ1-1, with a possible D match to TRBD1 (6 bases). V was pared by 8 bases and J by 5 bases, with 21 bases between. The length of the CDR3 is 15 residues. CDR1 is LNHDA, CDR2 SQIVND, per germline (reference sequence). The CDR3, as DNA: TGTGCCAGTTCGGTAGGGGGTCTAACGTGGACTGAAGCTTTCTTT. Translation: CASSVGGLTWTEAFF.

V is TRBV24-1 and J is TRBJ2-1; 11 bases line up with TRBD2. Germline lookup yields CDR1 KGHDR and CDR2 SFDVKD. V lost 7 bases to trimming and J lost 3 bases; unmatched junction nucleotides: 4. CDR3 length equals 15 residues. The CDR3 DNA reads TGTGCCACCAGCGCCGGGACTAGCGGCTACAATGAGCAGTTCTTC. Amino acids: CATSAGTSGYNEQFF.

The rearrangement links TRBV4-2 to TRBJ1-6, with 12 bases that match TRBD1. Looked up from germline, CDR1 is LGHNA and CDR2 is YNFKEQ. The V gene end was trimmed by 3 bases and the J gene end by 9 bases; junction bases not matched to a gene: 6. This CDR3 spans 16 amino acids. The CDR3 sequence: CASSHRDRGQGSPLHF. CDR3 nucleotide sequence: TGTGCCAGCAGCCACCGGGACAGGGGGCAAGGTTCACCCCTCCACTTT.

The V and J genes are TRBV21-1 and TRBJ1-2; TRBD1, as called in the table, went unchecked against the DNA. TRBV21-1 is reported as a pseudogene. The CDR3 consists of 16 residues. CDR3 sequence (DNA): TGTGCCAGCAGCAAAGCAGGGGCGGAAAACTATTATGGCTACACCTTC. It encodes CASSKAGAENYYGYTF.

V and J are TRBV30 and TRBJ1-2, with unresolved D. CDR3 length: 13 amino acids. Germline loops: CDR1 GTSNPN, CDR2 SVGIG (reference sequence). Deletions cut 2 bases from V and 0 bases from J, with 7 bases between. The CDR3: CAWSSRTNYGYTF. The CDR3 DNA reads as TGTGCCTGGAGTTCTAGGACTAACTATGGCTACACCTTC.

The V and J genes are TRBV6-2 or TRBV6-3 and TRBJ1-2; D might be TRBD1 (5 bases). Germline-derived CDR1 and CDR2 are MNHEY and SVGEGT. The CDR3 totals 11 residues. Trimming pared 5 bases from V and 8 bases from J, leaving 9 bases between. The CDR3 is CASSTTGGYTF. For the CDR3, the DNA is TGTGCCAGCAGTACCACAGGCGGCTACACCTTC.

In regard to this clone: Other DNA sequences in this sample translate to the same CDR3. This chain uses TRBV19 with TRBJ1-1; TRBD1 agrees at 9 bases. Germline-derived CDR1 and CDR2 are LNHDA and SQIVND (reference sequence). The trim removed 6 bases at V and 5 bases at J, leaving 7 bases unmatched. This CDR3 region has 14 residues. The CDR3 sequence is CASSRDRVGTEAFF. In DNA, the CDR3 is TGTGCCAGTAGCCGGGACAGGGTGGGGACTGAAGCTTTCTTT. The variable domain in full, completed from reference TRBV19 and TRBJ1-1, reads DGGITQSPKYLFRKEGQNVTLSCEQNLNHDAMYWYRQDPGQGLRLIYYSQIVNDFQKGDIAEGYSVSREKKESFPLTVTSAQKNPTAFYLCASSRDRVGTEAFFGQGTRLTVV.

The chain's CDR3 is CASGEDIYEQYF. CDR3 in DNA: TGTGCCAGCGGAGAGGACATCTACGAGCAGTACTTC. V and J are TRBV28 and TRBJ2-7, with a possible D match to TRBD1 (5 bases). From germline, CDR1 is MDHEN and CDR2 SYDVKM. V was clipped by 8 bases and J by 3 bases, with 11 bases between them. The CDR3 consists of 12 residues.

V and J are TRBV5-1 and TRBJ2-3, with TRBD2 as a possible D gene (6 bases). This CDR3 spans 12 amino acids. The V end lost 7 bases, the J end lost 6 bases, and 12 bases lay between the germline ends. The germline V gene encodes CDR1 SGHRS and CDR2 YFSETQ. The CDR3, as DNA: TGCGCCAGCCGCGGAGGGGCGGATACGCAGTATTTT. This gives the protein CASRGGADTQYF.

The chain links TRBV7-2 to TRBJ1-2; TRBD1 matches at 8 bases. Germline CDR1 reads SGHTA; CDR2 reads FQGNSA. V lost 1 base and J lost 4; bases outside the gene matches: 8. The CDR3 contains 16 residues. DNA for the CDR3: TGTGCCAGCAGCTTAGAATCCGGGACAGGCTTCTATGGCTACACCTTC. Encoded protein: CASSLESGTGFYGYTF.

V is TRBV5-1 and J is TRBJ1-3, with D perhaps TRBD1 (5 bases). The CDR3 has 15 amino acids. Germline V CDR1 and CDR2: SGHRS, YFSETQ. Deletions cut 1 base from V and 0 bases from J, with 8 bases between. The CDR3 nucleotides are TGCGCCAGCAGCTTGCGGGGGAACTCTGGAAACACCATATATTTT. Encoded protein: CASSLRGNSGNTIYF.

The J gene is TRBJ1-2, the V gene TRBV18; no clear D gene. This CDR3 region has 13 residues. V lost 2 bases to trimming and J lost 10 bases, with 14 bases between them. In germline, CDR1 is KGHSH, CDR2 LQKENI. Written as DNA, the CDR3 is TGTGCCAGCTCACCAATGGCAAATACTAACTACACCTTC. Amino acid sequence: CASSPMANTNYTF. Full variable domain (remainder filled in from reference TRBV18 and TRBJ1-2): NAGVMQNPRHLVRRRGQEARLRCSPMKGHSHVYWYRQLPEEGLKFMVYLQKENIIDESGMPKERFSAEFPKEGPSILRIQQVVRGDSAAYFCASSPMANTNYTFGSGTRLTVV.

The CDR3 loop is CASSGGTGPSSGNTIYF. CDR3 bases: TGTGCCAGCAGCGGAGGGACAGGTCCGTCCTCTGGAAACACCATATATTTT. V gene TRBV7-8 combines with J gene TRBJ1-3; 8 bases match TRBD1. V lost 5 bases and J lost 0; bases outside the gene matches: 9. The germline gives CDR1 SGHVS, CDR2 FQNEAQ. This CDR3 region has 17 residues.

A remark on this clone: The same CDR3 is also encoded by other DNA sequences in this sample. The rearrangement joins TRBV6-5 to TRBJ1-2; 8 nucleotides align to TRBD1. The CDR3 is 15 residues long. Germline assignment: CDR1 MNHEY and CDR2 SVGAGI. Trimming removed 5 bases from V and 2 bases from J; junction bases left unmatched: 7. The CDR3 here is CASSPTGGSNYGYTF. The CDR3 DNA follows: TGTGCCAGCAGTCCTACAGGGGGTTCAAACTATGGCTACACCTTC.

The chain recombines TRBV11-2 with TRBJ2-7, with 12 bases fitting TRBD2. This CDR3 comprises 15 residues. V trimming: 1 base; J trimming: 10 bases; junction bases outside the gene matches: 8. In germline, CDR1 is SGHAT, CDR2 FQNNGV. CDR3 in amino acids: CASSLGQSSGGGQYF. In DNA, the CDR3 is TGTGCCAGCAGCTTAGGACAGTCTAGCGGGGGGGGACAGTACTTC.

The chain joins TRBV28 to TRBJ1-3; D not certain. The CDR3 runs 14 residues. V was pared by 4 bases and J by 4 bases, with 11 bases between. Germline-derived CDR1 and CDR2 are MDHEN and SYDVKM. As DNA, the CDR3 is TGTGCCAGCAGTTCGGTTTCGGGGGGAAACACCATATATTTT. Translated, it gives CASSSVSGGNTIYF.

This chain uses TRBV7-9 with TRBJ1-5; weak D call: TRBD1 (5 bases). The CDR3 loop spans 14 amino acids. Germline-derived CDR1 and CDR2 are SEHNR and FQNEAQ (reference sequence). Trimming cost V 1 base and J 7 bases, with 11 bases left between them. The CDR3 sequence: CASSLGGGSQPQHF. The CDR3 DNA reads TGTGCCAGCAGCTTAGGGGGGGGTTCCCAGCCCCAGCATTTT.